These T cell receptor beta chains were read from a single sample in a study of blood T cells in healthy people across ages. TCRdb analysed the 5' RACE reads with MiXCR anew, one entry per CDR3 protein. The data hold around 580,000 distinct CDR3 sequences, with less than 60% observed a single time. Source material: blood. The receptor set was obtained from an elderly man in good health. Each CDR3 is given with its conserved first and last residue. The D gene is left open where the match is weak. A row's size may be missing; if present it is once, few, many or a size class.

len: 12
v_gene: TRBV5-1
d_gene: .
abundance: few
j_gene: TRBJ2-7
CDR3nt: TGCGCCAGCAGCGCTGTCCCATCCGAGCAGTACTTC
CDR3aa: CASSAVPSEQYF

len: 11
v_gene: TRBV7-9
d_gene: .
abundance: few
j_gene: TRBJ1-4
CDR3nt: TGTGCCAGCAGCTTATACGAAAAACTGTTTTTT
CDR3aa: CASSLYEKLFF

len: 15
v_gene: TRBV7-9
d_gene: .
abundance: few
j_gene: TRBJ2-7
CDR3nt: TGTGCCAGCAGCTTAGAGGGGGTGGGTGGCTACGAGCAGTACTTC
CDR3aa: CASSLEGVGGYEQYF

len: 15
v_gene: TRBV24-1
d_gene: TRBD2
abundance: .
j_gene: TRBJ2-7
CDR3nt: TGTGCCACCAGTGATGGGCGGGAGGCTACCTACGAGCAGTACTTC
CDR3aa: CATSDGREATYEQYF

len: 16
v_gene: TRBV20-1
d_gene: TRBD2
abundance: few
j_gene: TRBJ2-7
CDR3nt: TGCAGTGCTAGAGATCGGACTAGCGGGGGGGCTGATGAGCAGTACTTC
CDR3aa: CSARDRTSGGADEQYF

len: 17
v_gene: TRBV6-2/TRBV6-3
d_gene: TRBD2
abundance: once
j_gene: TRBJ2-7
CDR3nt: TGTGCCAGCAGCGTTGGACTAGCGAGGGGGGTCTCCTACGAGCAGTACTTC
CDR3aa: CASSVGLARGVSYEQYF

len: 15
v_gene: TRBV4-3
d_gene: .
abundance: .
j_gene: TRBJ2-3
CDR3nt: TGCACCAGCAGCCAAGAACGGTCAGACACAGATACGCAGTATTTT
CDR3aa: CTSSQERSDTDTQYF

len: 15
v_gene: TRBV18
d_gene: TRBD2
abundance: .
j_gene: TRBJ2-7
CDR3nt: TGTGCCAGCTCCCAAGCAGGGAGGGGCTCTTACGAGCAGTACTTC
CDR3aa: CASSQAGRGSYEQYF

len: 14
v_gene: TRBV20-1
d_gene: .
abundance: few
j_gene: TRBJ2-5
CDR3nt: TGCAGTGCTAGAGCCCCAGTAGTCTCAGAGACCCAGTACTTC
CDR3aa: CSARAPVVSETQYF

len: 13
v_gene: TRBV6-2/TRBV6-3
d_gene: TRBD1
abundance: .
j_gene: TRBJ2-1
CDR3nt: TGTGCCTCTCGGGGACAGGGGGCTGATGAGCAGTTCTTC
CDR3aa: CASRGQGADEQFF

len: 14
v_gene: TRBV5-1
d_gene: .
abundance: .
j_gene: TRBJ2-5
CDR3nt: TGCGCCAGCAGCTTGGATGGACGGCCAGAGACCCAGTACTTC
CDR3aa: CASSLDGRPETQYF

len: 16
v_gene: TRBV7-2
d_gene: TRBD2
abundance: .
j_gene: TRBJ2-2
CDR3nt: TGTGCCAGCAGCTTATTAGCGGGGGGGCCGACCGGGGAGCTGTTTTTT
CDR3aa: CASSLLAGGPTGELFF

len: 15
v_gene: TRBV7-9
d_gene: .
abundance: .
j_gene: TRBJ2-3
CDR3nt: TGTGCCAGCAGCTCCCTGGCGGGCACCCGGGATACGCAGTATTTT
CDR3aa: CASSSLAGTRDTQYF

len: 18
v_gene: TRBV5-1
d_gene: TRBD2
abundance: .
j_gene: TRBJ2-4
CDR3nt: TGCGCCAGCAGCACGGGACTAGCGGGGGTGGAAGCCAAAAACATTCAGTACTTC
CDR3aa: CASSTGLAGVEAKNIQYF

len: 15
v_gene: TRBV7-2
d_gene: TRBD1
abundance: few
j_gene: TRBJ1-6
CDR3nt: TGTGCCAGCAGCTTTGCAGGGGGCGCGAATTCACCCCTCCACTTT
CDR3aa: CASSFAGGANSPLHF

len: 14
v_gene: TRBV2
d_gene: TRBD1
abundance: .
j_gene: TRBJ2-3
CDR3nt: TGTGCCAGCAGTCGACAGGGGACCACAGATACGCAGTATTTT
CDR3aa: CASSRQGTTDTQYF

len: 14
v_gene: TRBV29-1
d_gene: TRBD1
abundance: .
j_gene: TRBJ1-1
CDR3nt: TGCAGCGTGAAGATGACAGGGGGGGACACTGAAGCTTTCTTT
CDR3aa: CSVKMTGGDTEAFF

len: 14
v_gene: TRBV12-3/TRBV12-4
d_gene: .
abundance: .
j_gene: TRBJ1-6
CDR3nt: TGTGCCAGCAGCCCAACCCTTCTGGGATCACCCCTCCACTTT
CDR3aa: CASSPTLLGSPLHF

len: 14
v_gene: TRBV6-5
d_gene: .
abundance: once
j_gene: TRBJ1-4
CDR3nt: TGTGCCAGCAGTTACAGTGCAACTAATGAAAAACTGTTTTTT
CDR3aa: CASSYSATNEKLFF

len: 11
v_gene: TRBV3-1
d_gene: .
abundance: .
j_gene: TRBJ2-6
CDR3nt: TGTGCCAGCAGCCTCACCAACGTCCTGACTTTC
CDR3aa: CASSLTNVLTF

len: 16
v_gene: TRBV18
d_gene: .
abundance: .
j_gene: TRBJ2-2
CDR3nt: TGTGCCAGCTCACCAAACCAGGCTTCGAACACCGGGGAGCTGTTTTTT
CDR3aa: CASSPNQASNTGELFF

len: 13
v_gene: TRBV7-9
d_gene: .
abundance: few
j_gene: TRBJ2-3
CDR3nt: TGTGCCACCCAACCGGGTGAACAGGTTACGCAGTATTTT
CDR3aa: CATQPGEQVTQYF

len: 14
v_gene: TRBV7-2
d_gene: .
abundance: .
j_gene: TRBJ2-5
CDR3nt: TGTGCCAGCAGCCCCCGGGGGCAAAAGGAGACCCAGTACTTC
CDR3aa: CASSPRGQKETQYF

len: 15
v_gene: TRBV6-5
d_gene: .
abundance: .
j_gene: TRBJ2-1
CDR3nt: TGTGCCAGCACCCCCGGGGGCTATCCCTACAATGAGCAGTTCTTC
CDR3aa: CASTPGGYPYNEQFF

len: 15
v_gene: TRBV9
d_gene: TRBD1
abundance: once
j_gene: TRBJ2-7
CDR3nt: TGTGCCAGCAGCCCCCCCGGGACAGTCTCCTACGGGCAGTACTTC
CDR3aa: CASSPPGTVSYGQYF

len: 13
v_gene: TRBV20-1
d_gene: .
abundance: .
j_gene: TRBJ2-1
CDR3nt: TGCAGTGCTAGTTGGCCGGGGGCCAATGAGCAGTTCTTC
CDR3aa: CSASWPGANEQFF

len: 13
v_gene: TRBV7-3
d_gene: .
abundance: few
j_gene: TRBJ2-7
CDR3nt: TGTGCCAGCAGCTTACAGCCCCAGGACGAGCAGTACTTC
CDR3aa: CASSLQPQDEQYF

len: 14
v_gene: TRBV20-1
d_gene: .
abundance: .
j_gene: TRBJ2-1
CDR3nt: TGCAGTGCTATTGGGCTCGGGACTTCCAATGAGCAGTTCTTC
CDR3aa: CSAIGLGTSNEQFF

len: 14
v_gene: TRBV7-9
d_gene: .
abundance: once
j_gene: TRBJ2-7
CDR3nt: TGTGCCAGCAGCTTAGTCGGGCTAGCACACGAGCAGTACTTC
CDR3aa: CASSLVGLAHEQYF

len: 14
v_gene: TRBV28
d_gene: .
abundance: .
j_gene: TRBJ2-7
CDR3nt: TGTGCCAGCACCGATGGGCCAGCCTACAATGAGCAGTACTTC
CDR3aa: CASTDGPAYNEQYF

len: 16
v_gene: TRBV5-1
d_gene: .
abundance: few
j_gene: TRBJ2-6
CDR3nt: TGCGCCAGCAGCTACCAGTCAGGTGGTGGGGCCAACGTCCTGACTTTC
CDR3aa: CASSYQSGGGANVLTF

len: 15
v_gene: TRBV4-2
d_gene: TRBD1
abundance: .
j_gene: TRBJ1-1
CDR3nt: TGTGCCAGCAGCCAAGAGGGACAGGCAAACACTGAAGCTTTCTTT
CDR3aa: CASSQEGQANTEAFF

len: 15
v_gene: TRBV10-3
d_gene: TRBD2
abundance: .
j_gene: TRBJ2-3
CDR3nt: TGTGCCATCAGCTTGGGACTAGCGGGCACAGATACGCAGTATTTT
CDR3aa: CAISLGLAGTDTQYF

len: 16
v_gene: TRBV4-3
d_gene: TRBD2
abundance: .
j_gene: TRBJ2-1
CDR3nt: TGCGCCAGCAGCCAAGATGGGACTAGAAATTACAATGAGCAGTTCTTC
CDR3aa: CASSQDGTRNYNEQFF

len: 14
v_gene: TRBV28
d_gene: TRBD1
abundance: .
j_gene: TRBJ2-5
CDR3nt: TGTGCCAGCAGAAAGGGGGCAGGTCAAGAGACCCAGTACTTC
CDR3aa: CASRKGAGQETQYF

len: 15
v_gene: TRBV25-1
d_gene: .
abundance: .
j_gene: TRBJ2-7
CDR3nt: TGTGCCAGCAGTGACGCTGCTGGGTTTGGGGGGGAGCAGTACTTC
CDR3aa: CASSDAAGFGGEQYF

len: 16
v_gene: TRBV20-1
d_gene: TRBD1
abundance: .
j_gene: TRBJ1-6
CDR3nt: TGCAGTGCTAGAGATATAAAAGGGGGCGTAGATTCACCCCTCCACTTT
CDR3aa: CSARDIKGGVDSPLHF

len: 15
v_gene: TRBV12-3/TRBV12-4
d_gene: .
abundance: .
j_gene: TRBJ1-4
CDR3nt: TGTGCCAGCACTTCCCCCTGGGGGAGTAATGAAAAACTGTTTTTT
CDR3aa: CASTSPWGSNEKLFF

len: 12
v_gene: TRBV12-3/TRBV12-4
d_gene: .
abundance: .
j_gene: TRBJ1-1
CDR3nt: TGTGCCAGCAGCCCCGGGACCCTTGAAGCTTTCTTT
CDR3aa: CASSPGTLEAFF

len: 12
v_gene: TRBV27
d_gene: .
abundance: few
j_gene: TRBJ2-1
CDR3nt: TGTGCCAGCACAAACGGGTACAATGAGCAGTTCTTC
CDR3aa: CASTNGYNEQFF

len: 16
v_gene: TRBV3-1
d_gene: TRBD2
abundance: .
j_gene: TRBJ2-1
CDR3nt: TGTGCCAGCAGCGAAAGGGGCGGGGGGGGCTACAATGAGCAGTTCTTC
CDR3aa: CASSERGGGGYNEQFF

len: 15
v_gene: TRBV7-2
d_gene: .
abundance: .
j_gene: TRBJ1-5
CDR3nt: TGTGCCAGCAGCTTAAATCCCAATAGCAATCAGCCCCAGCATTTT
CDR3aa: CASSLNPNSNQPQHF

len: 14
v_gene: TRBV28
d_gene: TRBD1
abundance: .
j_gene: TRBJ2-1
CDR3nt: TGTGCCAGCAGTATTCGGGACAGCTCCTACGAGCAGTTCTTC
CDR3aa: CASSIRDSSYEQFF

len: 15
v_gene: TRBV20-1
d_gene: TRBD2
abundance: .
j_gene: TRBJ2-1
CDR3nt: TGCAGTGCGAGGAGCGGGAGGTCGCTAAACAATGAGCAGTTCTTC
CDR3aa: CSARSGRSLNNEQFF

len: 12
v_gene: TRBV29-1
d_gene: .
abundance: few
j_gene: TRBJ2-5
CDR3nt: TGCAGCGTGCTTTCACATCAAGAGACCCAGTACTTC
CDR3aa: CSVLSHQETQYF

len: 16
v_gene: TRBV20-1
d_gene: .
abundance: .
j_gene: TRBJ2-1
CDR3nt: TGCAGTGCTAGAGGAGCGGGGACAGTTAAATACAATGAGCAGTTCTTC
CDR3aa: CSARGAGTVKYNEQFF

len: 19
v_gene: TRBV20-1
d_gene: TRBD2
abundance: .
j_gene: TRBJ2-7
CDR3nt: TGCAGTGCTAGACGGACGGCTTCGGGCTCTAGCGGGAACTCCTACGAGCAGTACTTC
CDR3aa: CSARRTASGSSGNSYEQYF

len: 17
v_gene: TRBV11-2
d_gene: TRBD2
abundance: few
j_gene: TRBJ2-3
CDR3nt: TGTGCCAGCAGCTTACTAGCGGGGGTACTTAGCACAGATACGCAGTATTTT
CDR3aa: CASSLLAGVLSTDTQYF

len: 11
v_gene: TRBV7-9
d_gene: .
abundance: many
j_gene: TRBJ1-2
CDR3nt: TGTGCCAGCACGAGGGTAGATGGCTACACCTTC
CDR3aa: CASTRVDGYTF

len: 14
v_gene: TRBV6-2/TRBV6-3
d_gene: TRBD2
abundance: .
j_gene: TRBJ2-7
CDR3nt: TGTGCCAGCAAGAGAAGCGGGAGTAGCGACGAGCAGTACTTC
CDR3aa: CASKRSGSSDEQYF

len: 17
v_gene: TRBV6-5
d_gene: TRBD2
abundance: .
j_gene: TRBJ2-3
CDR3nt: TGTGCCAGCAGTTCCCTCCCGACTAGCGGGGGCACAGATACGCAGTATTTT
CDR3aa: CASSSLPTSGGTDTQYF

len: 14
v_gene: TRBV7-2
d_gene: .
abundance: .
j_gene: TRBJ2-1
CDR3nt: TGTGCCAGCAGCTTAATAACGGGTCCCAATGAGCAGTTCTTC
CDR3aa: CASSLITGPNEQFF

len: 13
v_gene: TRBV5-4
d_gene: .
abundance: .
j_gene: TRBJ2-7
CDR3nt: TGTGCCAGCAGCTTGCTTGGGACTGGAGAGCAGTACTTC
CDR3aa: CASSLLGTGEQYF

len: 15
v_gene: TRBV6-5
d_gene: TRBD1
abundance: .
j_gene: TRBJ2-1
CDR3nt: TGTGCCAGCAGCCACACGTTTACAGGGGGCAATGAGCAGTTCTTC
CDR3aa: CASSHTFTGGNEQFF

len: 13
v_gene: TRBV6-2/TRBV6-3
d_gene: .
abundance: few
j_gene: TRBJ2-5
CDR3nt: TGTGCCACCAAGCGGCCACCACAAGAGACCCAGTACTTC
CDR3aa: CATKRPPQETQYF

len: 16
v_gene: TRBV19
d_gene: TRBD2
abundance: .
j_gene: TRBJ2-5
CDR3nt: TGTGCCAGTAGTAGACTAGCGGGGGGGCCGGTAGAGACCCAGTACTTC
CDR3aa: CASSRLAGGPVETQYF

len: 15
v_gene: TRBV12-3/TRBV12-4
d_gene: .
abundance: many
j_gene: TRBJ1-6
CDR3nt: TGTGCCAGCAGTCTGATGAGCGGGTGGGGTTCACCCCTCCACTTT
CDR3aa: CASSLMSGWGSPLHF